One and the same sample provided the 8 T cell receptor beta chains below, sequenced in a study of identical twins. One entry per CDR3 protein, called by TCRdb with MiXCR from the 5' RACE reads. The table has some 1,700,000 distinct CDR3 sequences, under 35% seen once. The sample was cord blood. These receptors were collected from a newborn girl in good health.

Concerning this clonotype: Germline is not matched at one junction end, which may reflect a read error. V and J are TRBV6-1 and TRBJ1-1, with unresolved D. This CDR3 is 13 amino acids long. In germline, CDR1 is MNHNS, CDR2 SASEGT. DNA of the CDR3: TGTGCCAACAGTAGAGGTCCGAACACTGAAGCTTTCTTT. Translated: CANSRGPNTEAFF.

The CDR3, as DNA: TGTGCCGCAAAGTACAATGAGCAGTTCTTC. It is translated as CAAKYNEQFF. J is TRBJ2-1 and V is TRBV30; unclear D gene. There are 10 residues in the CDR3. Looked up from germline, CDR1 is GTSNPN and CDR2 is SVGIG (reference sequence). Trimming removed 8 bases at V and 4 bases at J, with 6 bases between.

J is TRBJ1-2 and V is TRBV29-1; D is undetermined. From germline, CDR1 is SQVTM and CDR2 ANQGSEA. Trimming removed 0 bases from V and 4 bases from J, with 21 bases in between. CDR3 size: 17 residues. CDR3 bases: TGCAGCGTTGAAGAACTCGGCACGGGAGGTGCCCGCTATGGCTACACCTTC. Protein sequence: CSVEELGTGGARYGYTF.

The CDR3 region has the DNA TGCGCCAGCAGCCAAGATTCAGTCCTAGCGGCCCTCAGGTATTTT. Encoded protein: CASSQDSVLAALRYF. The chain couples TRBV4-1 to TRBJ2-3; 7 bases line up with TRBD2. The germline gives CDR1 MGHRA, CDR2 YSYEKL. After removal of 0 bases from V and 14 bases from J, the junction contained 14 bases not matched to a gene. The CDR3 is made up of 15 amino acids.

Only a few counts were recorded for this clonotype. The chain joins TRBV12-3 or TRBV12-4 to TRBJ2-1; the D is unclear. V was shortened by 3 bases and J by 7 bases, with 13 bases between the two germline ends. CDR3 length equals 14 residues. CDR3 amino acids: CASSFFGSQNEQFF. CDR3 sequence (DNA): TGTGCCAGCAGTTTCTTCGGTTCTCAGAATGAGCAGTTCTTC.

The chain carries TRBV20-1 and TRBJ2-3; D is ambiguous. The CDR3 covers 17 residues. Germline V lookup: CDR1 DFQATT, CDR2 SNEGSKA (reference sequence). Trimming cost V 5 bases and J 2 bases, with 23 bases left between them. The CDR3 DNA sequence: TGCAGTGCTTCCTCGAACCCTATATCGCGGAACACAGATACGCAGTATTTT. This translates into CSASSNPISRNTDTQYF.

The sample holds a few counts of this clonotype. J is TRBJ1-2 and V is TRBV6-5, with D hard to call. Germline-derived CDR1 and CDR2 are MNHEY and SVGAGI. The V end was cut by 2 bases, the J end by 4 bases, with 8 bases between. This CDR3 contains 13 residues. CDR3 in amino acids: CASSYLLTYGYTF. The CDR3 region has the DNA TGTGCCAGCAGTTACCTACTAACCTATGGCTACACCTTC.

The sample holds many counts of this clonotype. The chain joins TRBV6-1 to TRBJ2-4; maybe TRBD1 (5 bases). This CDR3 is built from 12 residues. Germline V gene data show CDR1 as MNHNS and CDR2 as SASEGT. Trimming cost V 2 bases and J 6 bases, with 5 bases left between them. The CDR3 DNA reads TGTGCCAGCAGTGAACAGGGAAACATTCAGTACTTC. It specifies CASSEQGNIQYF.